This TCR beta chain was identified during a study of blood T cells in healthy people across ages. Study-level results: Getting older went along with TCR beta diversity per million T cells dropping roughly linearly.

The second PCR ran about 6 to 11 cycles with a sample-barcoded 5' primer and J-beta primers. TCRdb analysed the 5' RACE reads with MiXCR anew, one entry per CDR3 protein. The table shows approximately 600,000 distinct CDR3 sequences, with 58% occurring only once. Notes on this clonotype: What it recognizes is unknown.

The sequence was collected from a man aged 55-75 years in good health. Sequenced input: blood.

The CDR3, as DNA: TGTGCCAGCAGTGACGCCCGTGGGACAGGGGCCACCAATCAGCCCCAGCATTTT. Its protein product is CASSDARGTGATNQPQHF. The chain combines TRBV6-1 with TRBJ1-5; 10 bases align to TRBD1. The trim removed 3 bases at V and 3 bases at J, leaving 11 bases unmatched. The germline CDR1 and CDR2 sequences are MNHNS and SASEGT. This CDR3 spans 18 amino acids.